Listed below are T cell receptor beta chains from one sample, sequenced in a study of T cells in Graves' hyperthyroidism and ophthalmopathy. TCRdb recomputed calls from the multiplex PCR reads with MiXCR, one row per CDR3 protein. The data hold 550,000 to 650,000 distinct CDR3 sequences, with roughly 15% observed a single time. Sequencing was done on a sample of blood. The receptors derive from a woman aged 40-49 years with Graves' hyperthyroidism. CDR3s include the opening cysteine and the closing phenylalanine or tryptophan. D genes are given only for firm matches. Size is stated for part of the rows, as once, few or many counts, or as a class when the clone is expanded.

size: many; J: TRBJ2-2; V: TRBV12-5; D: .; DNA: TGTGCTAGTAATCAGAACACCGGGGAGCTGTTTTTT; CDR3: CASNQNTGELFF
size: many; J: TRBJ2-2; V: TRBV7-9; D: .; DNA: TGTGCCAGCAGCCAACAGTTAAACACCGGGGAGCTGTTTTTT; CDR3: CASSQQLNTGELFF
size: .; J: TRBJ1-5; V: TRBV6-1; D: .; DNA: TGTGCCAGCTTGGCAGGGTCCCTATATAGCAATCAGCCCCAGCATTTT; CDR3: CASLAGSLYSNQPQHF
size: many; J: TRBJ2-1; V: TRBV6-6; D: .; DNA: TGTGCCAGCAGTTACTCGCGGACTAGGGGGTCCTACAATGAGCAGTTCTTC; CDR3: CASSYSRTRGSYNEQFF
size: many; J: TRBJ2-7; V: TRBV20-1; D: .; DNA: TGCAGTGCCCCAGCGGGGACAAGCTCCTACGAGCAGTACTTC; CDR3: CSAPAGTSSYEQYF
size: many; J: TRBJ1-1; V: TRBV11-2; D: .; DNA: TGTGCCAGCAGCTTAGACACCTTGATGGGCACTGAAGCTTTCTTT; CDR3: CASSLDTLMGTEAFF
size: few; J: TRBJ1-6; V: TRBV9; D: .; DNA: TGTGCCAGCAGCAACCGGGACGGTGGAGTCGCTTCACCCCTCCACTTT; CDR3: CASSNRDGGVASPLHF
size: few; J: TRBJ1-2; V: TRBV10-3; D: TRBD1; DNA: TGTGCCATCAGCCCGGGACAGGGAAGTGGCTACACCTTC; CDR3: CAISPGQGSGYTF
size: .; J: TRBJ1-2; V: TRBV28; D: .; DNA: TGTGCCAGCAGTCCTCATGGGGGGTATGGCTACACCTTC; CDR3: CASSPHGGYGYTF
size: few; J: TRBJ1-4; V: TRBV9; D: TRBD1; DNA: TGTGCCAGCAGCCCCCCCGCAGGGGGAGAAAAACTGTTTTTT; CDR3: CASSPPAGGEKLFF
size: many; J: TRBJ1-4; V: TRBV20-1; D: TRBD1; DNA: TGCAGTGCTCGGGAAGGGGGCGCGAATGAAAAACTGTTTTTT; CDR3: CSAREGGANEKLFF
size: .; J: TRBJ2-3; V: TRBV5-6; D: TRBD2; DNA: TGTGCCAGCAGCTTGGTTGCTAGCGGGAGGGGCACAGATACGCAGTATTTT; CDR3: CASSLVASGRGTDTQYF
size: many; J: TRBJ1-5; V: TRBV12-3/TRBV12-4; D: .; DNA: TGTGCCAGCAGTTTAGCCCCTCAGCCCCAGCATTTT; CDR3: CASSLAPQPQHF
size: .; J: TRBJ2-2; V: TRBV3-1; D: .; DNA: TGTGCCAGCAGCCAAGGAGCGGCACGAGACACCGGGGAGCTGTTTTTT; CDR3: CASSQGAARDTGELFF
size: many; J: TRBJ2-1; V: TRBV28; D: .; DNA: TGTGCCAGCAGTTTGCTGCGAGGGGGGGATGAGCAGTTCTTC; CDR3: CASSLLRGGDEQFF
size: many; J: TRBJ2-5; V: TRBV30; D: .; DNA: TGTGCCTGGAGTGCCCGGACAGTTTACCAAGAGACCCAGTACTTC; CDR3: CAWSARTVYQETQYF
size: many; J: TRBJ2-5; V: TRBV6-5; D: .; DNA: TGTGCCAGCAGTTACGGCAGGGGGACCCAGTACTTC; CDR3: CASSYGRGTQYF
size: .; J: TRBJ1-1; V: TRBV5-1; D: TRBD1; DNA: TGCGCCAGCAGCTTGACCGGGACAGGGGGGGGGAGCACTGAAGCTTTCTTT; CDR3: CASSLTGTGGGSTEAFF
size: many; J: TRBJ2-1; V: TRBV11-3; D: TRBD2; DNA: TGTGCCAGCAGCTTAGTTATTAGCGGGATGGATGAGCAGTTCTTC; CDR3: CASSLVISGMDEQFF
size: many; J: TRBJ2-1; V: TRBV28; D: TRBD1; DNA: TGTGCCAGCAGTTACAGGGGGGTCCCCTACAATGAGCAGTTCTTC; CDR3: CASSYRGVPYNEQFF
size: many; J: TRBJ2-3; V: TRBV30; D: TRBD1; DNA: TGTGCCTGGAGCAGGACAGGGGGCACAGATACGCAGTATTTT; CDR3: CAWSRTGGTDTQYF
size: few; J: TRBJ2-7; V: TRBV5-1; D: TRBD2; DNA: TGCGCCAGCAGCTTTTTTAGCGGGGACTCCTACGAGCAGTACTTC; CDR3: CASSFFSGDSYEQYF
size: .; J: TRBJ1-6; V: TRBV4-2; D: .; DNA: TGTGCCAGCAGCCAAGAATTTAGCTCCTATAATTCACCCCTCCACTTT; CDR3: CASSQEFSSYNSPLHF
size: many; J: TRBJ2-5; V: TRBV2; D: .; DNA: TGTGCCAGCAGTGTCGAGACCCAGTACTTC; CDR3: CASSVETQYF
size: few; J: TRBJ2-5; V: TRBV6-1; D: .; DNA: TGTGCCAGCAGTTCGAACAGTGGGGGGGAGACCCAGTACTTC; CDR3: CASSSNSGGETQYF
size: many; J: TRBJ2-7; V: TRBV11-2; D: .; DNA: TGTGCCAGCACCCCCGACGGAACCCTGGGCGAGCAGTACTTC; CDR3: CASTPDGTLGEQYF
size: .; J: TRBJ2-1; V: TRBV28; D: .; DNA: TGTGCCAGCAGACAGACTCGGAATGAGCAGTTCTTC; CDR3: CASRQTRNEQFF
size: many; J: TRBJ2-1; V: TRBV5-1; D: TRBD2; DNA: TGCGCCAGCAGCGGTAGCGGGAGTCCTGGGGGTGAGCAGTTCTTC; CDR3: CASSGSGSPGGEQFF
size: many; J: TRBJ2-1; V: TRBV3-1; D: TRBD2; DNA: TGTGCCAGCAGCCAAGGCCAGCGGGGGTCTATGGGGGATGAGCAGTTCTTC; CDR3: CASSQGQRGSMGDEQFF